This T cell receptor beta chain emerged from a study of metastatic and nonmetastatic thyroid tumors (TCRdb year 2020). Broadly, across the study: For patients with malignant and with benign thyroid disease, the researchers compared repertoires between peripheral blood samples and tumor or nodule tissue samples.

General study outcomes and caveats: In both blood and tumor samples, TCR beta diversity was reported to be significantly higher in malignant tumors than in benign nodules.

This clone qualifies as large (0.1 to 1%). This receptor's antigen is unknown. Base qualities are missing; no much larger clone stands one base away. None of the patients had been given any treatment before thyroid surgery. Using T-cell receptor beta sequencing, the study looked back at clinical samples from patients collected from about 2011 to 2019. Library generation was performed with PCR. Sequenced using an Illumina HiSeq 4000. High-throughput sequencing was used to profile the TCR beta-chain CDR3 region of every patient. The authors processed their data as follows. CDR3 differences across clinicopathological groups were used to build a classifier for discriminating distant-metastatic papillary thyroid cancer patients. Repertoire diversity was assessed with the Shannon index, and tumor-blood repertoire similarity with the Morisita-Horn index. TCRdb reworked the public reads: Q25 trimming with fastp, MiXCR clone assembly, productive beta chains retained. TCRdb, not the authors, supplied the V and J calls. The sample contains 9,000 or so clones, roughly 14% of them found a single time. The ten largest make up more than 5% of the sample.

The receptor was derived from a female donor with papillary thyroid cancer or a benign thyroid nodule (not recorded which). Some clones in this sample may be carry-over from other donors' samples. The sample comprised blood.

Here the CDR3 is given as CASTRDRRGYEQYF. The DNA sequence is TGTGCCAGCACCCGGGACAGGAGGGGCTACGAGCAGTACTTC. The chain uses TRBV6-1 and TRBJ2-7, with 8 bases aligning to TRBD1. From V the trimming removes 7 bases and from J it removes 3 bases, while the gene matches leave 8 bases of the junction unaccounted for. The CDR3 covers 14 residues, taking in both the cysteine and the phenylalanine. Just CDR3 DNA is preserved here, 42 bases in frame from base 1. CDR1 and CDR2, per the germline V gene, are MNHNS and SASEGT.